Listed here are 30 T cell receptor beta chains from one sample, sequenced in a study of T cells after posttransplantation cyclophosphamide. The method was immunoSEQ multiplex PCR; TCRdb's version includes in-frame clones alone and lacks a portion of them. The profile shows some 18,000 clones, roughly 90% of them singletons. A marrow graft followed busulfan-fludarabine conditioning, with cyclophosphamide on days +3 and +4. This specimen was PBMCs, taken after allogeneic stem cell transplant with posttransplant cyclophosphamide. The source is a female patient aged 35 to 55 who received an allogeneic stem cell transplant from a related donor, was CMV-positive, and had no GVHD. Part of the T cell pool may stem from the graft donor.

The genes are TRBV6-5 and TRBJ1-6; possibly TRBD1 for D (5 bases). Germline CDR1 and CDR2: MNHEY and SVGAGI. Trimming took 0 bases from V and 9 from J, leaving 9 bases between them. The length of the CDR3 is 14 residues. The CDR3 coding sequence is TGTGCCAGCAGTTACTCTATGGGGCTTTCACCCCTCCACTTT. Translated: CASSYSMGLSPLHF.

In nucleotides, the CDR3 is TGTGCCAGCAGCCTCGGGAAGACCCAGTACTTC. Encoded protein: CASSLGKTQYF. The V and J genes are TRBV14 and TRBJ2-5; tentatively, D is TRBD2 (5 bases). Trimming shortened V by 4 bases and J by 6 bases, and 6 bases separated the two germline ends. The CDR3 loop spans 11 amino acids. Germline CDR1 is SGHDN and CDR2 is FVKESK.

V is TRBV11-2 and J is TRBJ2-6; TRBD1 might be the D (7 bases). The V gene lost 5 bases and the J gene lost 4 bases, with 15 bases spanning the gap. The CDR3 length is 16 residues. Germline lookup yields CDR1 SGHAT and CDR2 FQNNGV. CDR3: CASSQNQGGGANVLTF. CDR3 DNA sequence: TGTGCCAGCAGCCAAAACCAGGGGGGAGGGGCCAACGTCCTGACTTTC.

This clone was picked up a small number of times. DNA of the CDR3: TGTGCCAGCAGTGACAGGGTCTATGGCTACACCTTC. Amino acid sequence: CASSDRVYGYTF. V gene TRBV6-1 combines with J gene TRBJ1-2, with D maybe TRBD1 (5 bases). Germline V lookup: CDR1 MNHNS, CDR2 SASEGT. The V gene lost 3 bases and the J gene lost 4 bases, with 6 bases spanning the gap. The CDR3 sequence is 12 residues long.

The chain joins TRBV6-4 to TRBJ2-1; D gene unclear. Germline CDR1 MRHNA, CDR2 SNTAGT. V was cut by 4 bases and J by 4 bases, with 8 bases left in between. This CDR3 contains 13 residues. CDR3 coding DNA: TGTGCCAGCAGTGTTGAGATGTACAATGAGCAGTTCTTC. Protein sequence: CASSVEMYNEQFF.

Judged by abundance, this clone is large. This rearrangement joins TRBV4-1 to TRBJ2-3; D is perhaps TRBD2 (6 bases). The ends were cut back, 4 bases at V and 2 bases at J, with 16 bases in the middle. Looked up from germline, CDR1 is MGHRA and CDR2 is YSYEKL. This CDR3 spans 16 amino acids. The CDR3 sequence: CASSLNGGRVTDTQYF. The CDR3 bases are TGCGCCAGCAGCCTAAATGGAGGGCGGGTCACAGATACGCAGTATTTT.

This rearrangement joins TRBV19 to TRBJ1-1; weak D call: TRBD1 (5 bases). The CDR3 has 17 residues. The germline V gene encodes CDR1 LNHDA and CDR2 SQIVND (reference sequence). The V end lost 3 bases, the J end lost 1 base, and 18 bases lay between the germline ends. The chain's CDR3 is CASSIQGHLVWNTEAFF. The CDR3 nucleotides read TGTGCCAGTAGTATCCAGGGCCATCTCGTCTGGAACACTGAAGCTTTCTTT.

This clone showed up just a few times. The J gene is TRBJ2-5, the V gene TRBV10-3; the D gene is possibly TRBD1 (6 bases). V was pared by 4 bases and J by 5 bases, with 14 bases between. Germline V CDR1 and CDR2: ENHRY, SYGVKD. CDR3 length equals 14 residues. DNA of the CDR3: TGTGCCATCAGTGCCGGGACACCTGGGGAGACCCAGTACTTC. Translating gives CAISAGTPGETQYF.

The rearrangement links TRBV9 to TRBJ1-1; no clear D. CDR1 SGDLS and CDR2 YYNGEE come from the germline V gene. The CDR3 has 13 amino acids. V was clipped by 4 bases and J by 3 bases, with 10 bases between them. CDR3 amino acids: CASSTHSDTEAFF. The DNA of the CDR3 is TGTGCCAGCAGCACCCACTCGGACACTGAAGCTTTCTTT. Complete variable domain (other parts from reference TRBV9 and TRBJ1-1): DSGVTQTPKHLITATGQRVTLRCSPRSGDLSVYWYQQSLDQGLQFLIQYYNGEERAKGNILERFSAQQFPDLHSELNLSSLELGDSALYFCASSTHSDTEAFFGQGTRLTVV.

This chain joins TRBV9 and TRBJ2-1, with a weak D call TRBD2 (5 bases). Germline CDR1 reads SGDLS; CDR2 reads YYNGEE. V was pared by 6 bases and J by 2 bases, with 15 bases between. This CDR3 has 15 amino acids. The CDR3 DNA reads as TGTGCCAGCAACAAAATAGGACTTCCCTACAATGAGCAGTTCTTC. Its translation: CASNKIGLPYNEQFF.

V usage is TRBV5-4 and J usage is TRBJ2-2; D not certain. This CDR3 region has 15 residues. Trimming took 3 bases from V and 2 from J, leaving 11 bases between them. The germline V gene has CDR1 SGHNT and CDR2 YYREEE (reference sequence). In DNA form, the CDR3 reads TGTGCCAGCAGCTCCCGAACAACCAACACCGGGGAGCTGTTTTTT. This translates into CASSSRTTNTGELFF.

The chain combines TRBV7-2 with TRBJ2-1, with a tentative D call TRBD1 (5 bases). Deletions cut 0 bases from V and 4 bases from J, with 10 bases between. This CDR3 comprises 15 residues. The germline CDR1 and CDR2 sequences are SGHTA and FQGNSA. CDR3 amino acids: CASSLAQGFYNEQFF. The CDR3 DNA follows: TGTGCCAGCAGCTTAGCCCAGGGTTTTTACAATGAGCAGTTCTTC.

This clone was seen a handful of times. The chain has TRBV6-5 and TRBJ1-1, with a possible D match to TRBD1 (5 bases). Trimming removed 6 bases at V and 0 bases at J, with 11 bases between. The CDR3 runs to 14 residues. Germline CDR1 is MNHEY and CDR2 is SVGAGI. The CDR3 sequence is CASRAGTLNTEAFF. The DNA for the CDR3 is TGTGCCAGCAGGGCAGGGACTTTGAACACTGAAGCTTTCTTT.

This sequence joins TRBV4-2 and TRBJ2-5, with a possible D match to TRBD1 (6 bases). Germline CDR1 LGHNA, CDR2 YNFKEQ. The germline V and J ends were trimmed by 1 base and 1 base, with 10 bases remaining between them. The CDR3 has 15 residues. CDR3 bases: TGTGCCAGCAGCCAAGTAGGGGGTGGCCAAGAGACCCAGTACTTC. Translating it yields CASSQVGGGQETQYF.

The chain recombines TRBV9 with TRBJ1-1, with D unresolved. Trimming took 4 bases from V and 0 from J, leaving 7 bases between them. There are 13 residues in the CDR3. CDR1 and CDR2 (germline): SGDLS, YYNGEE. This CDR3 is CASSSSMNTEAFF. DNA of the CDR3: TGTGCCAGCAGCTCATCCATGAACACTGAAGCTTTCTTT.

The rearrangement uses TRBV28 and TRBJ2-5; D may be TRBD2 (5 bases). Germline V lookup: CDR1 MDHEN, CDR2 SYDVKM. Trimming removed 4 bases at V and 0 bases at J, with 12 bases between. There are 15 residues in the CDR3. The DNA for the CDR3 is TGTGCCAGCAGTTCCCCCCTAGCCAACCAAGAGACCCAGTACTTC. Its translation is CASSSPLANQETQYF.

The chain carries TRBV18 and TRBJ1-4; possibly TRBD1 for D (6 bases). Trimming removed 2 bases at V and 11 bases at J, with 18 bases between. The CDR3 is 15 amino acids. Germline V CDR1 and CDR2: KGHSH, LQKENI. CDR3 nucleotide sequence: TGTGCCAGCTCACCAGGTACAGGGAGGGTCGAGAAACTGTTTTTT. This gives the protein CASSPGTGRVEKLFF.

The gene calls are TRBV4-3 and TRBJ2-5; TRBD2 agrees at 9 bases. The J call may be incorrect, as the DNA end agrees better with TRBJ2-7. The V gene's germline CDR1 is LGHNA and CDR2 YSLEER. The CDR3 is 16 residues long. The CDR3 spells CASSQVLSGGFYEQYF. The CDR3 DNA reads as TGCGCCAGCAGCCAAGTCCTGAGCGGGGGGTTCTACGAGCAGTACTTC.

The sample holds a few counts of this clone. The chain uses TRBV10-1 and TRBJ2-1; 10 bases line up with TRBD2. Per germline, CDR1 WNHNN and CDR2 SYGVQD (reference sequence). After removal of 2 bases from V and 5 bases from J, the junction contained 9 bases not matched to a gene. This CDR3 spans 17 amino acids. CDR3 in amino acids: CASSERYWTSGDNEQFF. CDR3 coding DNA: TGCGCCAGCAGTGAGCGGTATTGGACTAGCGGAGACAATGAGCAGTTCTTC.

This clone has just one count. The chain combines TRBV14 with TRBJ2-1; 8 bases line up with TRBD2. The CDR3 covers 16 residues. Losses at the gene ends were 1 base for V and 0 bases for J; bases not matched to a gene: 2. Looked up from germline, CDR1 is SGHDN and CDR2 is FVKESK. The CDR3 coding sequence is TGTGCCAGCAGCCAAGTAGCGGGGAGCTCCTACAATGAGCAGTTCTTC. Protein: CASSQVAGSSYNEQFF.

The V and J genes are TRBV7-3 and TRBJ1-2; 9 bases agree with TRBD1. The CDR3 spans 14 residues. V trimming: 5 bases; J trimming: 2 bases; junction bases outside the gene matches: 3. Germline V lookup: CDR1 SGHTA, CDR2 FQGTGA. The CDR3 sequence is CASSPGQGNYGYTF. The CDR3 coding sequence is TGTGCCAGCAGCCCCGGACAGGGGAACTATGGCTACACCTTC.

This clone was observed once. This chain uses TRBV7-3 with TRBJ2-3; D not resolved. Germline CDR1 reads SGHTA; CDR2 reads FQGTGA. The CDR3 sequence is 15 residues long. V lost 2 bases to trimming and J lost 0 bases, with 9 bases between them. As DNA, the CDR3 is TGTGCCAGCAGCTTATCAGTGGCTAGCACAGATACGCAGTATTTT. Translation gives CASSLSVASTDTQYF.

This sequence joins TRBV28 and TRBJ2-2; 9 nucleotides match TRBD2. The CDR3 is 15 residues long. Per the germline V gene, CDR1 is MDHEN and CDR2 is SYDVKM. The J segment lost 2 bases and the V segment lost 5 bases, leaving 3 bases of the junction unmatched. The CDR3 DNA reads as TGTGCCAGCAGTCCTAGCGGGACTAACACCGGGGAGCTGTTTTTT. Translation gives CASSPSGTNTGELFF.

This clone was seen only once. The CDR3 region has the DNA TGTGCCACCAGCAGACCCGGGAAGGGGGCTGGTGGCTACACCTTC. It is translated as CATSRPGKGAGGYTF. The chain joins TRBV15 to TRBJ1-2, with 7 bases matching TRBD1. J gave up 7 bases and V 2 bases, and 10 bases lay outside the gene matches. The CDR3 spans 15 residues. Germline assignment: CDR1 LNHNV and CDR2 YYDKDF (reference sequence).

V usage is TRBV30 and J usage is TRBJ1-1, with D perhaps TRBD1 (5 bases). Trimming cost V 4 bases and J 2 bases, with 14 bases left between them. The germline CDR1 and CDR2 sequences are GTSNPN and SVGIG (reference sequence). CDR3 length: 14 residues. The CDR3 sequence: CAWMTSRVNTEAFF. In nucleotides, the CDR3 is TGTGCCTGGATGACCTCCAGGGTAAACACTGAAGCTTTCTTT.

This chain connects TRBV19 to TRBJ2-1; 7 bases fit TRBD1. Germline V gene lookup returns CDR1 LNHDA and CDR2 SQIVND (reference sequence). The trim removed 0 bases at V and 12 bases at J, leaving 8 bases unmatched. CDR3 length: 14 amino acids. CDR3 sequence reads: CASSIESDRVRQFF. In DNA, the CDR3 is TGTGCCAGTAGTATAGAATCCGACAGGGTTCGGCAGTTCTTC.

CDR3 loop: CATGGDSETQYF. The CDR3 bases are TGTGCCACCGGGGGGGATTCGGAGACCCAGTACTTC. The genes are TRBV28 and TRBJ2-5; 8 bases line up with TRBD2. The length of the CDR3 is 12 residues. V shed 10 bases and J 5 bases; nucleotides not matched to a gene: 6. Germline V gene lookup returns CDR1 MDHEN and CDR2 SYDVKM. The full variable domain, its missing parts supplied by reference TRBV28 and TRBJ2-5, is DVKVTQSSRYLVKRTGEKVFLECVQDMDHENMFWYRQDPGLGLRLIYFSYDVKMKEKGDIPEGYSVSREKKERFSLILESASTNQTSMYLCATGGDSETQYFGPGTRLLVL.

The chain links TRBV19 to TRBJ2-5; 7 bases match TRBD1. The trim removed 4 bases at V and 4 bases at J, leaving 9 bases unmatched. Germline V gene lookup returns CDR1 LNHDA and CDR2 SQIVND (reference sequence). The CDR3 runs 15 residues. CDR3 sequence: CASSTYLGGGETQYF. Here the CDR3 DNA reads TGTGCCAGTAGTACGTATCTAGGGGGCGGAGAGACCCAGTACTTC.

The CDR3 DNA is TGTGCCAGCAGTAGGACTAGCCCCGGGGAGCTGTTTTTT. Translation: CASSRTSPGELFF. V is TRBV27 and J is TRBJ2-2, with 8 bases fitting TRBD2. CDR1 is MNHEY and CDR2 is SMNVEV in the germline V gene (reference sequence). Germline trimming cut 5 bases from V and 6 bases from J; bases unmatched to any gene: 2. The length of the CDR3 is 13 residues.

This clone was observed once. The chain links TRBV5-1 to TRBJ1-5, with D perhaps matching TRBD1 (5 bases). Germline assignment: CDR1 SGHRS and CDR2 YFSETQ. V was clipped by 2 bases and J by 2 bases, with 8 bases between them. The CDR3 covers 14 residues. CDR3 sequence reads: CASSLGVGNQPQHF. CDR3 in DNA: TGCGCCAGCAGCTTAGGGGTGGGCAATCAGCCCCAGCATTTT.